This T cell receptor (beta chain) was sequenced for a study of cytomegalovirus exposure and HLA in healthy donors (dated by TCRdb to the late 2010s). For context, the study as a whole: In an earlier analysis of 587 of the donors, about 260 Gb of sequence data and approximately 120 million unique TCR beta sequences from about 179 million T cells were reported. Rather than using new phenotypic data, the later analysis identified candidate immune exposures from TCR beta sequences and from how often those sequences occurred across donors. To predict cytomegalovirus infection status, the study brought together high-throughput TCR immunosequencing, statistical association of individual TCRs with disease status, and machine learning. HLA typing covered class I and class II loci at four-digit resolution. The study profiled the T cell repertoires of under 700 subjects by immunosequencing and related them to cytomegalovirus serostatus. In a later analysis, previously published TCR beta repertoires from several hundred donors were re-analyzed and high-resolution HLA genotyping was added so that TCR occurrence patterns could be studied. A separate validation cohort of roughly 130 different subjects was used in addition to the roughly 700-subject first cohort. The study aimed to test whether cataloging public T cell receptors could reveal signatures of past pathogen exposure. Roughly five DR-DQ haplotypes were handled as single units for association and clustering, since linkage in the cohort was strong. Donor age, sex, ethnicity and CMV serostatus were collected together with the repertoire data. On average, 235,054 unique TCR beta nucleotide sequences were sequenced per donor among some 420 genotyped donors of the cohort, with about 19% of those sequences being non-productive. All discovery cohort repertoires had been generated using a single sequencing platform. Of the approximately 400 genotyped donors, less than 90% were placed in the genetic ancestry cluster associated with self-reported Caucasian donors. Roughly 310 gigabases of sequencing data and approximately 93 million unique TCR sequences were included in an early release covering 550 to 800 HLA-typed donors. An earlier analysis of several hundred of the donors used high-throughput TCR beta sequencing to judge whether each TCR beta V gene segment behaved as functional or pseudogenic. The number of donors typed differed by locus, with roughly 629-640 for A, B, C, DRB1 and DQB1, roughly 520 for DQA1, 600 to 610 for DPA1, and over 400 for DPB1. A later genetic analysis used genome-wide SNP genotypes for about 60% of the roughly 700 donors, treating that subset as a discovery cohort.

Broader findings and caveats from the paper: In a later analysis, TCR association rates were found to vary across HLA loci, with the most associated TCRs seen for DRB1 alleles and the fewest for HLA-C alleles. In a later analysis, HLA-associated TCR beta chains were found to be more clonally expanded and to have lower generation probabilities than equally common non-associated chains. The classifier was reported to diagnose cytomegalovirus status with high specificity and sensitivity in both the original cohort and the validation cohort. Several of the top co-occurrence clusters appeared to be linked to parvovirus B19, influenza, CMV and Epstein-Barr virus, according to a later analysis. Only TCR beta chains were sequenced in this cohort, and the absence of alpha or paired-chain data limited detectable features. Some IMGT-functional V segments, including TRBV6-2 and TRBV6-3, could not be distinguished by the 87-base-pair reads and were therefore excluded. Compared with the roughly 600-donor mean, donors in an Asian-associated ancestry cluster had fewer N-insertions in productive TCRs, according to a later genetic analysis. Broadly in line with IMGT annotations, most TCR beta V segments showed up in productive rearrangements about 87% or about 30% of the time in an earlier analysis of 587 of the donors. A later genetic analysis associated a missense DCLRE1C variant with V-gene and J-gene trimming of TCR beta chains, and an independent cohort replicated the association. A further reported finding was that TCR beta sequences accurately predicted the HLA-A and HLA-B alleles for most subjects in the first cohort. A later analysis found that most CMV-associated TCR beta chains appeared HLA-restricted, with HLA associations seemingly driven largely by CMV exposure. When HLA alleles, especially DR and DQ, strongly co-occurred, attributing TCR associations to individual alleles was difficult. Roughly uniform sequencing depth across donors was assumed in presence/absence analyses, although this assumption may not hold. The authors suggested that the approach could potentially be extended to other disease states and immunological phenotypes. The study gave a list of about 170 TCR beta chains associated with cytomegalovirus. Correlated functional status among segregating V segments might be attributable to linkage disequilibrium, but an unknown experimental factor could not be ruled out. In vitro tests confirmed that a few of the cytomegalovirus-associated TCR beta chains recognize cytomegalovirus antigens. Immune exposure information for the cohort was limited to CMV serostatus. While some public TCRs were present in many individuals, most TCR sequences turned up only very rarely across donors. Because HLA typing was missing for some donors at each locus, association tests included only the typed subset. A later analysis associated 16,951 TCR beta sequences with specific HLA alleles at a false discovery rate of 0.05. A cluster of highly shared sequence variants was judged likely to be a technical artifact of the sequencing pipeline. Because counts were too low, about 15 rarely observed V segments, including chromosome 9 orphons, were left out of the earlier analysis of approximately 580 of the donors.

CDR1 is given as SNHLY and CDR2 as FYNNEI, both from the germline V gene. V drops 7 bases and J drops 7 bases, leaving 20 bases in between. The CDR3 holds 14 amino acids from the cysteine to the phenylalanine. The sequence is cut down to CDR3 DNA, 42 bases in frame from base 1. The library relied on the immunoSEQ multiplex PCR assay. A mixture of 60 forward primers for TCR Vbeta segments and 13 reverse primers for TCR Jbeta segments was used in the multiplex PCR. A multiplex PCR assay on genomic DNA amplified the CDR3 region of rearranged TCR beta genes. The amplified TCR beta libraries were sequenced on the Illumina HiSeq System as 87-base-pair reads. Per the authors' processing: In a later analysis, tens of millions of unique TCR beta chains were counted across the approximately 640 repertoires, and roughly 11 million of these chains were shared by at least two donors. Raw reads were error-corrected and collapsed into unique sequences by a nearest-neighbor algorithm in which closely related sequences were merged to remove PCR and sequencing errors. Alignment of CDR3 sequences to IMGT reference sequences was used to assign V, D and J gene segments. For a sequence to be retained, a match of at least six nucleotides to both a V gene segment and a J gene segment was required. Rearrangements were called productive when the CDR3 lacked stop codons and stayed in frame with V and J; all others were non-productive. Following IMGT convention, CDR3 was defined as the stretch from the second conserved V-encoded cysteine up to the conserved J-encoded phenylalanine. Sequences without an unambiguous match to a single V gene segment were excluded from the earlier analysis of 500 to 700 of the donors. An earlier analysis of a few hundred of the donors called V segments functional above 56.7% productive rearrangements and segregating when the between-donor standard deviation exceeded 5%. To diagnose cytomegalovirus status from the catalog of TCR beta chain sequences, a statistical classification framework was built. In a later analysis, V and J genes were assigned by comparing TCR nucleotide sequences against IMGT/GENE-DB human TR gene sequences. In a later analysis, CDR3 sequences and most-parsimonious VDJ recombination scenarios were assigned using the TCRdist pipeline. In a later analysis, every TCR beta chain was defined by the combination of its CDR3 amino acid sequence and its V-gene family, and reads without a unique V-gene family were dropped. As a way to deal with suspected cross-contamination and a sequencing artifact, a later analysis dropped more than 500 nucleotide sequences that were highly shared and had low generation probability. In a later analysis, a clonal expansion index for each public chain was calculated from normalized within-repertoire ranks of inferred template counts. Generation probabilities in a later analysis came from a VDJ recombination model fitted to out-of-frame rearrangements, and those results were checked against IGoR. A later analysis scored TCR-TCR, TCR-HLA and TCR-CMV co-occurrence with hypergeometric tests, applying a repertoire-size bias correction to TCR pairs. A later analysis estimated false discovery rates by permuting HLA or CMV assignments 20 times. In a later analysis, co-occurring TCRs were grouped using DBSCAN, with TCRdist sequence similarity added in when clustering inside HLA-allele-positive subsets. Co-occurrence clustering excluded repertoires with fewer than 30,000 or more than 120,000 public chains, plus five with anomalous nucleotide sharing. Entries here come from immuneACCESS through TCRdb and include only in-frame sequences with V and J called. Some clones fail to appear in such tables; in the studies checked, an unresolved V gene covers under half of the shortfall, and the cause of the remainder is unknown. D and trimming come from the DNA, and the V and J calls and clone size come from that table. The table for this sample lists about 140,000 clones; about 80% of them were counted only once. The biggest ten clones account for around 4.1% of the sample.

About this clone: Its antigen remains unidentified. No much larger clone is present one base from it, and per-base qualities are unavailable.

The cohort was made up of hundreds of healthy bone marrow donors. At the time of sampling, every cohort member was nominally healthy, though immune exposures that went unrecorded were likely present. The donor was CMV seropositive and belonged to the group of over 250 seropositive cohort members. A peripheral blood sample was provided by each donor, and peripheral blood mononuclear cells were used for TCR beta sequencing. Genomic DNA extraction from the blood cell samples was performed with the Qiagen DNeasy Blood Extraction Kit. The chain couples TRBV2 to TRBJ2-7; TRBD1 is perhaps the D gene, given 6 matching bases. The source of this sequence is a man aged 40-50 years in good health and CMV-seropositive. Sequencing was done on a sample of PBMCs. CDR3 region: CASTHPTGSREQYF. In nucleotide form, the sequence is TGTGCCAGCACCCACCCGACAGGTTCGAGGGAGCAGTACTTC. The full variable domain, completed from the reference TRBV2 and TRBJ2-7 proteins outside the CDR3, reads EPEVTQTPSHQVTQMGQEVILRCVPISNHLYFYWYRQILGQKVEFLVSFYNNEISEKSEIFDDQFSVERPDGSNFTLKIRSTKLEDSAMYFCASTHPTGSREQYFGPGTRLTVT.